This T cell receptor (beta chain) originates from a study of cytotoxic CD8 clonotypes in ibrutinib-treated CLL. Study at large: Across the patients, about a dozen were relapsed/refractory, under 16 treatment-naive and 17 to 18 IGHV unmutated. Average yields of about 260,000 productive templates and around 100,000 productive rearrangements characterized the samples. Response sampling came at median approximately a year of treatment, ranging about 6 to 36 months.

A 1 in 200,000 to 1 in 1 million T cell depth was the sequencing target. Only in-frame clones appear in the TCRdb table, and some are missing; sequencing was by immunoSEQ multiplex PCR. Of around 41,000 clones in the sample, about 70% were seen once. Per the germline V gene, CDR1 is MNHEY and CDR2 is SMNVEV (reference sequence). After removal of 3 bases from V and 5 bases from J, the junction contained 12 bases not matched to a gene. There are 16 residues in the CDR3. This material consisted of PBMCs, taken at disease progression, from a patient treated with ibrutinib. This chain joins TRBV27 and TRBJ2-7; TRBD1 matches 8 bases. This sequence originates from a human donor with chronic lymphocytic leukemia. The CDR3 DNA reads TGTGCCAGCAGTTTCTACCTCGCGACAGGGGTGGACGAGCAGTACTTC. Protein: CASSFYLATGVDEQYF.